This entry is about one T cell receptor beta chain. Every patient had mismatch repair deficiency by PCR or immunohistochemistry. The CDR3 loop spans 15 amino acids. Germline-derived CDR1 and CDR2 are MNHEY and SMNVEV (reference sequence). V shed 10 bases, J shed 5 bases, and the junction held 13 bases outside the gene matches. The sample is drawn from a study of PD-1 blockade in mismatch repair-deficient tumors. Study-wide context: All were previously treated, progressing patients with eleven to twelve mismatch repair-deficient cancer types.

Libraries were prepared by immunoSEQ multiplex PCR; TCRdb keeps only in-frame clonotypes and omits some of them. The table lists more than 20,000 clones, almost 85% of them singletons. The chain couples TRBV27 to TRBJ1-1; 10 nucleotides agree with TRBD1. This sequence was found in an adult with mismatch repair-deficient cancer. The source was peripheral blood, collected 2 weeks after starting pembrolizumab. CDR3 region: CATSDPGQGRTEAFF. The DNA for the CDR3 is TGTGCCACCTCGGATCCGGGACAGGGGAGAACTGAAGCTTTCTTT.